The source of this T cell receptor beta chain is a study of blood T cell repertoires in COVID-19. The sample holds a few counts of this clone. The V segment lost 0 bases and the J segment 0 bases; nucleotides outside the gene matches: 4. Germline assignment: CDR1 SGHTS and CDR2 YDEGEE. The CDR3 contains 17 residues. Measured with immunoSEQ multiplex PCR; TCRdb has only the in-frame clones, and not every one. Of around 160,000 clones listed, approximately 83% are singletons. The chain links TRBV5-8 to TRBJ2-5, with TRBD2 matching 11 bases. The TCR was taken from a woman aged 60 to 75 who had recovered from COVID-19. The sequenced material came from PBMCs or T cells enriched from blood (not recorded which). CDR3 in amino acids: CASSLGGTSGHQETQYF. The CDR3 region has the DNA TGTGCCAGCAGCTTGGGGGGGACTAGCGGACACCAAGAGACCCAGTACTTC.